The 2 T cell receptor beta chains presented below share a single source sample, sequenced in a study of T cells after yellow fever vaccination (dated by TCRdb to about 2019). To prepare the library, 5' RACE was applied. TCRdb shows the sequencer as Illumina HiSeq 2500. In TCRdb, the public reads were trimmed at Q25 with fastp and aligned with MiXCR, with productive beta chains retained. Every distinct CDR3 protein forms one entry, paired with its most common genes and DNA. Within this sample are around 530,000 distinct CDR3 sequences, with about 15% of them counted one time only. Approximately 15% of the sample goes to the ten largest clones. The intended sense of this specimen's treatment or condition label: live attenuated yellow fever vaccine strain. The sequencing here drew on PBMCs, taken 5 to 6 days after the first yellow fever vaccination. These receptors were taken from a man aged 18 to 29 who received the YFV17D yellow fever vaccine.

At least ten counts were recorded for this clonotype. The chain uses TRBV15 and TRBJ2-4; D might be TRBD1 (5 bases). Germline assignment: CDR1 LNHNV and CDR2 YYDKDF (reference sequence). V lost 5 bases, J lost 2 bases, and 13 bases lay in between. The CDR3 length is 15 residues. CDR3 sequence (DNA): TGTGCCACCAGCCAAACCCCAGGGCCCAAAAACATTCAGTACTTC. Translating it yields CATSQTPGPKNIQYF.

This clonotype was picked up a small number of times. This chain uses TRBV4-2 with TRBJ1-3; unclear D gene. This CDR3 has 14 amino acids. V was pared by 1 base and J by 2 bases, with 6 bases between. Germline V gene sequence: CDR1 LGHNA, CDR2 YNFKEQ. CDR3 in amino acids: CASSQVDPGNTIYF. The CDR3 nucleotides read TGTGCCAGCAGCCAAGTGGACCCTGGAAACACCATATATTTT.